Each of the 14 T cell receptor beta chains below was sequenced from the same sample in a study of tumor and adjacent non-tumor tissue in lung cancer. Three rounds of nested PCR, following a modified ARM-PCR protocol, produced the TCRbeta library. In TCRdb, the multiplex PCR reads were re-called with MiXCR into one record per CDR3 protein. This sample has more than 85,000 distinct CDR3 sequences, with 60% to 65% found just once. The template was RNA from unsorted bulk tissue. Distant lung tissue was collected more than 3 cm away from the tumor edge. The sample comprised distant non-tumor lung tissue. Receptors originate from a man in his sixties with non-small cell lung cancer.

Concerning this clonotype itself: A much larger clonotype is one base distant, so this may be a read error. The chain couples TRBV28 to TRBJ2-7; 7 bases match TRBD1. Germline CDR1 MDHEN, CDR2 SYDVKM. This CDR3 has 15 amino acids. CDR3 residues: CTSSVSGTAGYEQYF. CDR3 nucleotide sequence: TGTACCAGCAGTGTATCCGGGACAGCCGGTTACGAGCAGTACTTC.

The gene calls are TRBV7-2 and TRBJ2-7, with 13 bases aligning to TRBD2. The CDR3 sequence is 16 residues long. The trim removed 5 bases at V and 0 bases at J, leaving 4 bases unmatched. CDR1 and CDR2 from the germline V gene are SGHTA and FQGNSA. The CDR3 reads CASSGGLAGSSYEQYF. The CDR3 nucleotides read TGTGCCAGCAGCGGGGGACTAGCGGGAAGCTCCTACGAGCAGTACTTC.

Of note for this clonotype: At one end the junction does not follow the germline gene, possibly because of a read error. The rearrangement uses TRBV11-2 and TRBJ2-7; D is uncertain. CDR1 is SGHAT and CDR2 is FQNNGV in the germline V gene. The CDR3 length is 15 residues. CDR3 sequence reads: CASSVTPIGNHEQYF. The CDR3 nucleotides read TGCGCCAGCAGCGTAACCCCGATAGGCAACCACGAGCAGTACTTC. Full variable domain (remainder filled in from reference TRBV11-2 and TRBJ2-7): EAGVAQSPRYKIIEKRQSVAFWCNPISGHATLYWYQQILGQGPKLLIQFQNNGVVDDSQLPKDRFSAERLKGVDSTLKIQPAKLEDSAVYLCASSVTPIGNHEQYFGPGTRLTVT.

Comments on this clonotype: A much bigger clone sits one base away, suggesting this may be a read error. Since the CDR3 does not end with the conserved phenylalanine or tryptophan, this likely comes from a read error. CDR3 amino acids: CASWDGRRAYNEQFI. Here the CDR3 DNA reads TGTGCCAGCTGGGACGGGCGGAGGGCCTACAATGAGCAGTTCATC. V and J are TRBV7-9 and TRBJ2-1, with a tentative D call TRBD2 (6 bases). This CDR3 spans 15 amino acids. The V end lost 8 bases, the J end lost 2 bases, and 16 bases lay between the germline ends. The germline CDR1 and CDR2 sequences are SEHNR and FQNEAQ (reference sequence).

Concerning this clonotype itself: Since a much larger clone is just one base distant, this may be a read error. The J gene is TRBJ1-1, the V gene TRBV20-1; D ambiguous. The germline gives CDR1 DFQATT, CDR2 SNEGSKA (reference sequence). The V end was cut by 4 bases, the J end by 1 base, with 10 bases between. The CDR3 has 13 residues. The chain's CDR3 is CSATWIGNTEAFF. In DNA form, the CDR3 reads TGCAGTGCTACCTGGATAGGGAACACTGAAGCTTTCTTT.

V gene TRBV24-1 combines with J gene TRBJ1-2, with no clear D. The CDR3 consists of 14 residues. Trimming stripped 3 bases from V and 7 bases from J, with 14 bases between. CDR1 is KGHDR and CDR2 is SFDVKD in the germline V gene. The CDR3 region is CATSDVDTYGGYTF. CDR3 nucleotide sequence: TGTGCCACCAGTGATGTTGACACCTATGGTGGCTACACCTTC.

A few counts support this clonotype. The gene calls are TRBV7-9 and TRBJ2-2; D could derive from TRBD1 or TRBD2 (5 bases each). V lost 4 bases to trimming and J lost 0 bases, with 9 bases between them. In germline, CDR1 is SEHNR, CDR2 FQNEAQ (reference sequence). The CDR3 is 15 amino acids. In DNA, the CDR3 is TGTGCCAGCAGCTCACAGGAGGCGAACACCGGGGAGCTGTTTTTT. Its translation is CASSSQEANTGELFF.

Only one count was recorded for this clonotype. V and J are TRBV6-5 and TRBJ2-1; D possibly corresponds to TRBD2 (5 bases). V lost 6 bases to trimming and J lost 4 bases, with 16 bases between them. Looked up from germline, CDR1 is MNHEY and CDR2 is SVGAGI. The CDR3 loop spans 15 amino acids. The CDR3 is CASRKAVNIYNEQFF. CDR3 sequence (DNA): TGTGCCAGCAGAAAAGCGGTAAACATTTACAATGAGCAGTTCTTC.

This clonotype was found once. V gene TRBV29-1 combines with J gene TRBJ2-7; D ambiguous. V was trimmed by 6 bases and J by 13 bases, leaving 22 bases between them. The CDR3 is 12 residues long. The V gene's germline CDR1 is SQVTM and CDR2 ANQGSEA. The CDR3 nucleotides are TGCAGCGTGACGGCGAGCTCCTACGAGCTTTACTTC. Its translation: CSVTASSYELYF.

Turning to this clonotype: The junction differs from germline at one of its ends, possibly a read error. This rearrangement joins TRBV4-1 to TRBJ2-7, with D possibly matching TRBD1 (6 bases). The CDR3 contains 17 residues. The V gene's germline CDR1 is MGHRA and CDR2 YSYEKL. In DNA, the CDR3 is TGCGCCAGCAGCCAAGTTCCCGCCGGGACCAGGGGCGTAGAGCACTACTTC. Translation gives CASSQVPAGTRGVEHYF.

In the case of this clonotype: One end of the junction does not line up with germline, which may come from a read error. The CDR3 spells CASSLLAGGTDMQYF. The DNA of the CDR3 is TGCGCCAGCAGCCTCCTAGCGGGAGGAACAGATATGCAGTATTTT. This chain connects TRBV4-1 to TRBJ2-3; 11 positions match TRBD2. The germline CDR1 and CDR2 sequences are MGHRA and YSYEKL. The CDR3 spans 15 residues.

The gene calls are TRBV23-1 and TRBJ2-3, with 8 bases fitting TRBD1. TRBV23-1 is filed as an ORF, its function uncertain. V dropped 0 bases and J dropped 3; count of bases not matched to a gene: 5. The CDR3 is 16 residues long. The CDR3 coding sequence is TGCGCCAGCAGTCAATCTGAGGACAGGGAAACAGATACGCAGTATTTT. This codes for CASSQSEDRETDTQYF.

On this clonotype itself: One junction end does not reproduce the germline sequence, and a read error may be involved. V usage is TRBV5-4 and J usage is TRBJ2-1; D remains ambiguous. The CDR3 has 12 amino acids. CDR1 is SGHNT, CDR2 YYREEE, per germline (reference sequence). The DNA for the CDR3 is TGTGCCAGCAACCAGAGAACGAATGGGCAGTTCTTC. The encoded protein is CASNQRTNGQFF.

Comment on this clonotype: Because it lacks the conserved phenylalanine or tryptophan at the end, this CDR3 is likely a read error. This sequence joins TRBV4-3 and TRBJ2-7, with D tentatively TRBD2 (6 bases). Per germline, CDR1 LGHNA and CDR2 YSLEER. The CDR3 has 14 residues. This CDR3 reads CTSSRRDRTYEQYL. Written as DNA, the CDR3 is TGCACCAGCAGTCGGCGGGACCGCACCTACGAGCAGTACTTA.